This paragraph reports one TCR beta chain. The antigen is not known. TCRdb's copy holds only in-frame clones and misses some; the assay was immunoSEQ multiplex PCR. Here the sample spans approximately 44,000 clones, approximately 90% being singletons. The sample comes from a study of a mutant IDH1 vaccine in newly diagnosed glioma. Looking at the study overall: First vaccine doses came 4-6 weeks after radiotherapy alone, or with temozolomide cycles.

Regarding time point: week 23, last vaccination. A single vaccine dose contained 300 ug of mutant IDH1 20-mer peptide, and topical imiquimod was used with it. New IDH1-mutant, ATRX-lost WHO grade 3 or 4 astrocytomas occurred in donors. The CDR3 has 12 residues. Germline V gene sequence: CDR1 SGHAT, CDR2 FQNNGV. V dropped 7 bases and J dropped 0 bases, with 5 bases sitting between them. The TCR originated in a man over 45 with glioma. The sample was PBMCs, taken from a glioma patient whose treatment included an IDH1 peptide vaccine. The chain uses TRBV11-2 and TRBJ2-3, with D hard to call. For the CDR3, the DNA is TGTGCCAGCACCGCAAGCACAGATACGCAGTATTTT. It yields the protein CASTASTDTQYF.